The source of this T cell receptor beta chain is a study of STAT5B mutations in CD4+ large granular lymphocyte leukemia. The assay was run at survey level. The assay was immunoSEQ multiplex PCR, and TCRdb's table has in-frame clones only and misses some. Here the sample spans 20,000 to 25,000 clones, 55% to 75% being singletons. The sample consisted of CD4+ T cells from blood buffy coats. The TCR originated in a human donor in good health.

The DNA for the CDR3 is TGTGCCAGCAGCCCCTGGCCGAGGGGCACAGATACGCAGTATTTT. Translation gives CASSPWPRGTDTQYF. J is TRBJ2-3 and V is TRBV5-5, with D possibly being TRBD2 (5 bases). The length of the CDR3 is 15 residues. Looked up from germline, CDR1 is SGHKS and CDR2 is YYEKEE (reference sequence). Trimming left V 4 bases short and J 1 base short, with 13 bases between. Full variable domain (outside the CDR3, taken from reference TRBV5-5 and TRBJ2-3): DAGVTQSPTHLIKTRGQQVTLRCSPISGHKSVSWYQQVLGQGPQFIFQYYEKEERGRGNFPDRFSARQFPNYSSELNVNALLLGDSALYLCASSPWPRGTDTQYFGPGTRLTVL.